The source of this T cell receptor beta chain is a study of cytomegalovirus exposure and HLA in healthy donors. Germline CDR1 and CDR2: MRHNA and SNTAGT. Trimming cost V 6 bases and J 10 bases; bases outside gene matches: 6. The CDR3 is 12 amino acids. Both 60 Vbeta primers and 13 Jbeta primers went into the PCR. Clones were read by immunoSEQ multiplex PCR, and TCRdb kept only the in-frame ones, dropping some. Of some 140,000 clones in the sample, roughly 80% are singletons; the top ten hold around 10%. Sequencing was carried out using PBMCs. The receptor's source is a woman aged 45-60 years in good health and CMV-seropositive. The chain combines TRBV6-4 with TRBJ2-1; 7 positions agree with TRBD2. The CDR3 coding sequence is TGTGCCAGCAGGGGAGCGGGGCCAGAGCAGTTCTTC. Protein: CASRGAGPEQFF.